This TCR beta chain was recorded in a study of cytomegalovirus exposure and HLA in healthy donors. The CDR3 contains 15 residues. V lost 6 bases to trimming and J lost 6 bases; unmatched junction nucleotides: 15. Looked up from germline, CDR1 is SGHDT and CDR2 is YYEEEE. The study ran its PCR with 60 Vbeta and 13 Jbeta primers. Measured with immunoSEQ multiplex PCR; TCRdb has only the in-frame clones, and not every one. The sample lists 150,000 to 200,000 clones, 75% to 80% seen once, with 0.98% in the top ten. The V gene is TRBV5-6, the J gene TRBJ2-7; 7 bases are shared with TRBD2. The TCR sequence derives from a woman aged 50 to 60 in good health and CMV-seropositive. Sequencing used PBMCs. The CDR3 bases are TGTGCCAGCACGGGAGGTCCGGCCCTACCCCGCGAGCAGTACTTC. The encoded protein is CASTGGPALPREQYF.